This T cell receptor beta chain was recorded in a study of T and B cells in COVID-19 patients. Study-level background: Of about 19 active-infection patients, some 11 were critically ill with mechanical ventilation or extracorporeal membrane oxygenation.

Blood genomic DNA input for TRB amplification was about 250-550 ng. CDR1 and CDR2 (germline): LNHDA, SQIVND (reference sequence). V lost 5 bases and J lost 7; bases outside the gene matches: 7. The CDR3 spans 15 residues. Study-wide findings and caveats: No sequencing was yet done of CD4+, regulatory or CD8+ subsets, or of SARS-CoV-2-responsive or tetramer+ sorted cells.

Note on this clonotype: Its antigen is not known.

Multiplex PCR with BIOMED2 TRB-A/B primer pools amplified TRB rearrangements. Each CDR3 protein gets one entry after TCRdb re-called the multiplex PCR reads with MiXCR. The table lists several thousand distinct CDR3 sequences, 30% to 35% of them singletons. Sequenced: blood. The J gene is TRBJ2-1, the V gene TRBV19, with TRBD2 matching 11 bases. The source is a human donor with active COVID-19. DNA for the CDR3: TGTGCCAGTAGTTCCCTACTAGCGGGGGTAAATGAGCAGTTCTTC. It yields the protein CASSSLLAGVNEQFF. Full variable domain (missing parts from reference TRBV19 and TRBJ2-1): DGGITQSPKYLFRKEGQNVTLSCEQNLNHDAMYWYRQDPGQGLRLIYYSQIVNDFQKGDIAEGYSVSREKKESFPLTVTSAQKNPTAFYLCASSSLLAGVNEQFFGPGTRLTVL.